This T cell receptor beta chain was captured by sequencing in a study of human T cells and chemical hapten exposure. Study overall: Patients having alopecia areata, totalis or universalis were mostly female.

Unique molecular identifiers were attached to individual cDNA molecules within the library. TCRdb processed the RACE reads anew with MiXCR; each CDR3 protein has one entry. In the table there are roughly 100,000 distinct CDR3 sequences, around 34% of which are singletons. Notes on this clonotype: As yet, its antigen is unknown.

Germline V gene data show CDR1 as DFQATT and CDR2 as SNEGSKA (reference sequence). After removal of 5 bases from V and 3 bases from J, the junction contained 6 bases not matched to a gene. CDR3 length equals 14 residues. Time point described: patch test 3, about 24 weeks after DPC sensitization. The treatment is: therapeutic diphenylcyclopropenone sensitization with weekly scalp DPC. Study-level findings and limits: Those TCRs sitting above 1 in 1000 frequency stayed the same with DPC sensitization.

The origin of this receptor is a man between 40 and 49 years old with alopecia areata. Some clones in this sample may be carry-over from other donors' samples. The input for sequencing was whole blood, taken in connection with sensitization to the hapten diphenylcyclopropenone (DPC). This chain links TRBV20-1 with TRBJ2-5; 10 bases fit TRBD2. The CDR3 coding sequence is TGCAGTGCTTTCCCTGGACTAGCGGAAGAGACCCAGTACTTC. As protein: CSAFPGLAEETQYF.